This T cell receptor beta chain was captured in a study of Graves' ophthalmopathy and Graves' hyperthyroidism. The authors amplified TCR beta CDR3 regions, and they did so from RNA transcripts for repertoire sequencing. Second-round multiplex PCR followed a first-round RT-PCR using HTBI primers. TCRdb itself ran the multiplex PCR reads through MiXCR, one entry per CDR3 protein. The sample contains more than 550,000 distinct CDR3 sequences, about 40% of which appear only once. Per germline, CDR1 SEHNR and CDR2 FQNEAQ (reference sequence). The CDR3 runs to 14 residues. Germline trimming cut 4 bases from V and 6 bases from J; bases unmatched to any gene: 4. This clonotype has at least ten counts.

The rearrangement links TRBV7-9 to TRBJ2-7; 12 bases fit TRBD1. The specimen was peripheral blood. This clonotype originated in an adult man with Graves' ophthalmopathy. CDR3 DNA sequence: TGTGCCAGCAGCTCCCCGGGACAGGGGGCCGAGCAGTACTTC. Its protein product is CASSSPGQGAEQYF.